The entry that follows covers one T cell receptor (beta chain) sequence. The antigen is undetermined. TCR sequencing used cDNA made by reverse transcription of extracted RNA. Here immunoSEQ multiplex PCR was the method, and the copy in TCRdb shows in-frame clones only, minus some. The profile shows under 130,000 clones, 65% to 90% of them singletons. The data derive from a study of CD8+ T cells in alopecia areata. General study findings and limits: Among the top 100, expanded CD8+ clones were significantly decreased by tofacitinib, as was scalp clonality.

The treatment is: oral pan-JAK inhibitor, 5-10 mg twice daily. There are 19 residues in the CDR3. In germline, CDR1 is SGHVS, CDR2 FQNEAQ. Deletions cut 7 bases from V and 1 base from J, with 29 bases between. The TCR comes from a human donor with alopecia areata. The gene calls are TRBV7-8 and TRBJ2-7; the D gene is possibly TRBD1 (6 bases). Here the sequenced sample was CD8+ T cells sorted from blood, taken at approximately week 30, from a patient treated with tofacitinib. CDR3 DNA sequence: TGTGCCAGCACCCTAAGGTCGCCAGGGGTGGACCTAATTTCCTACGAGCAGTACTTC. Its protein is CASTLRSPGVDLISYEQYF.